This TCR beta chain was recovered during a study of identical twins. Points from the study as a whole: Zero-insertion results could be subject to partial confounding by invariant MAIT and iNKT cells. Cross-sectional statistical analysis, not tracking of the same donors, underpinned the conclusions.

Each CDR3 protein is one row after TCRdb ran MiXCR on the 5' RACE reads. The sample gives some 1,700,000 distinct CDR3 sequences, around 33% of which show up once; about 0.27% is in the top ten. CDR1 and CDR2 from the germline V gene are MDHEN and SYDVKM. The CDR3 consists of 13 residues. In its sample, this clonotype was seen a few times. As yet, its antigen is unknown. The germline gene is not matched at one end of the junction; a read error may be the cause. This clonotype was obtained from a newborn girl in good health. The chain joins TRBV28 to TRBJ1-2; D call uncertain. The sequenced material came from cord blood. As DNA, the CDR3 is TGTGCCAGCACTTTAAAGGTGCTCTATGGCTACACCTTC. This codes for CASTLKVLYGYTF.